This is a list of T cell receptor beta chains from one sample in a study of cytomegalovirus exposure and HLA in healthy donors. This table comes from immunoSEQ multiplex PCR, and its TCRdb copy is limited to in-frame clones, with some not included. The table includes 100,000 to 150,000 clones, around 8.5% detected once. Input material: PBMCs. These receptors were collected from a man aged 40-50 years in good health and CMV-seronegative. Both conserved end residues are part of each CDR3. A D gene is named only where the DNA matches it firmly. Clone size is given for some rows only: seen once, a few or many times, or a class if the clone is expanded.

v_gene: TRBV5-1
d_gene: TRBD1
j_gene: TRBJ1-2
abundance: NA
CDR3nt: TGCGCCAGCAGTCCGGGACAGGGGACCTTGCGCTATGGCTACACCTTC
CDR3aa: CASSPGQGTLRYGYTF

v_gene: TRBV5-1
d_gene: TRBD1
j_gene: TRBJ2-5
abundance: NA
CDR3nt: TGCGCCAGCAGCCGGGACAGTCCCCAAGAGACCCAGTACTTC
CDR3aa: CASSRDSPQETQYF

v_gene: TRBV11-2
d_gene: NA
j_gene: TRBJ1-2
abundance: few
CDR3nt: TGTGCCAGCAGCTCCCTGAGGGCGGGGGGCTATGGCTACACCTTC
CDR3aa: CASSSLRAGGYGYTF

v_gene: TRBV6-5
d_gene: TRBD1
j_gene: TRBJ1-6
abundance: few
CDR3nt: TGTGCCAGCAGCCCGGGACAGGGGGTTTCACCCCTCCACTTT
CDR3aa: CASSPGQGVSPLHF

v_gene: TRBV4-1
d_gene: TRBD1
j_gene: TRBJ1-6
abundance: few
CDR3nt: TGCGCCAGCAGCCAAGCCGGGACAGGGGCTTCACCCCTCCACTTT
CDR3aa: CASSQAGTGASPLHF

v_gene: TRBV18
d_gene: NA
j_gene: TRBJ1-3
abundance: NA
CDR3nt: TGTGCCAGCTCACCAACACCACTTCCCAGCGGAGACTCTGGAAACACCATATATTTT
CDR3aa: CASSPTPLPSGDSGNTIYF

v_gene: TRBV9
d_gene: TRBD1
j_gene: TRBJ2-7
abundance: NA
CDR3nt: TGTGCCAGCAGCACCTGGACAGGTCAAGAGCAGTACTTC
CDR3aa: CASSTWTGQEQYF

v_gene: TRBV10-3
d_gene: TRBD2
j_gene: TRBJ2-3
abundance: few
CDR3nt: TGTGCCATCACCGGGGGGGGCGCAGATACGCAGTATTTT
CDR3aa: CAITGGGADTQYF

v_gene: TRBV27
d_gene: TRBD1
j_gene: TRBJ1-5
abundance: few
CDR3nt: TGTGCCAGCAGTTTATTGGCAGGGGGTAGTCAGCCCCAGCATTTT
CDR3aa: CASSLLAGGSQPQHF

v_gene: TRBV5-1
d_gene: NA
j_gene: TRBJ1-2
abundance: NA
CDR3nt: TGCGCCAGCAGCCTGGGCCAGGGAAGCTATGGCTACACCTTC
CDR3aa: CASSLGQGSYGYTF

v_gene: TRBV18
d_gene: NA
j_gene: TRBJ1-4
abundance: few
CDR3nt: TGTGCCAGCTCACCAATGAGTCGGGAAAAACTGTTTTTT
CDR3aa: CASSPMSREKLFF

v_gene: TRBV16
d_gene: NA
j_gene: TRBJ1-5
abundance: few
CDR3nt: TGTGCCAGCAGTCTAGTCTCTTGGCCCCAGCATTTT
CDR3aa: CASSLVSWPQHF

v_gene: TRBV7-9
d_gene: NA
j_gene: TRBJ1-4
abundance: NA
CDR3nt: TGTGCCAGCACTGGGCAGGGGGAAAAACTGTTTTTT
CDR3aa: CASTGQGEKLFF

v_gene: TRBV6-6
d_gene: NA
j_gene: TRBJ1-3
abundance: NA
CDR3nt: TGTGCCAGCAGTTTCAGTCACTCTGGAAACACCATATATTTT
CDR3aa: CASSFSHSGNTIYF

v_gene: TRBV7-2
d_gene: NA
j_gene: TRBJ2-7
abundance: few
CDR3nt: TGTGCCAGCAGCCCCCGGACACTCTACGAGCAGTACTTC
CDR3aa: CASSPRTLYEQYF

v_gene: TRBV19
d_gene: NA
j_gene: TRBJ1-4
abundance: few
CDR3nt: TGTGCCACAGCCACGGACGGGAATAATGAAAAACTGTTTTTT
CDR3aa: CATATDGNNEKLFF

v_gene: TRBV2
d_gene: TRBD1
j_gene: TRBJ1-4
abundance: few
CDR3nt: TGTGCCAGCAGTGTGACAGGGGGAAATATTGAAAAACTGTTTTTT
CDR3aa: CASSVTGGNIEKLFF

v_gene: TRBV28
d_gene: NA
j_gene: TRBJ2-4
abundance: NA
CDR3nt: TGTGCCAGCAGTTTATACAGCAAAAACATTCAGTACTTC
CDR3aa: CASSLYSKNIQYF

v_gene: TRBV4-3
d_gene: NA
j_gene: TRBJ2-7
abundance: NA
CDR3nt: TGCGCCAGCAGCCAAGATCTTGACCGGGTCCCCTACGAGCAGTACTTC
CDR3aa: CASSQDLDRVPYEQYF

v_gene: TRBV6-1
d_gene: NA
j_gene: TRBJ1-2
abundance: few
CDR3nt: TGTGCCAGTCCCGCCCCACTCGGCTATGGCTACACCTTC
CDR3aa: CASPAPLGYGYTF

v_gene: TRBV19
d_gene: NA
j_gene: TRBJ1-1
abundance: few
CDR3nt: TGTGCCAGTAGTACAGGACAGTTGAACACTGAAGCTTTCTTT
CDR3aa: CASSTGQLNTEAFF

v_gene: TRBV29-1
d_gene: TRBD2
j_gene: TRBJ2-7
abundance: NA
CDR3nt: TGCAGCGTTGAAGAGGTAGCGGGGACGGTGTACGAGCAGTACTTC
CDR3aa: CSVEEVAGTVYEQYF

v_gene: TRBV19
d_gene: NA
j_gene: TRBJ2-3
abundance: few
CDR3nt: TGTGCCAGTAGTATAGAGACACCAACTAGCACAGATACGCAGTATTTT
CDR3aa: CASSIETPTSTDTQYF

v_gene: TRBV6-1
d_gene: NA
j_gene: TRBJ2-5
abundance: few
CDR3nt: TGTGCCAGCACCTGGGGGGGCATACAAGAGACCCAGTACTTC
CDR3aa: CASTWGGIQETQYF

v_gene: TRBV25-1
d_gene: TRBD2
j_gene: TRBJ2-5
abundance: NA
CDR3nt: TGTGCCAGCAGTGAAATGGCGGGGGGGCGAGAGACCCAGTACTTC
CDR3aa: CASSEMAGGRETQYF

v_gene: TRBV7-9
d_gene: TRBD1
j_gene: TRBJ1-5
abundance: NA
CDR3nt: TGTGCCAGCAGCCAGACAGGGGGCGAACATCAGCCCCAGCATTTT
CDR3aa: CASSQTGGEHQPQHF

v_gene: TRBV5-1
d_gene: NA
j_gene: TRBJ1-1
abundance: NA
CDR3nt: TGCGCCAGCCGCGTCCAGGGGTGGACTGAAGCTTTCTTT
CDR3aa: CASRVQGWTEAFF

v_gene: TRBV6-5
d_gene: NA
j_gene: TRBJ1-5
abundance: few
CDR3nt: TGTGCCAGCAGTTACTCGGGGCAGACTAATCAGCCCCAGCATTTT
CDR3aa: CASSYSGQTNQPQHF

v_gene: TRBV5-1
d_gene: TRBD1
j_gene: TRBJ2-3
abundance: few
CDR3nt: TGCGCCAGCAGCGCCGGGACAGACCCGGATACGCAGTATTTT
CDR3aa: CASSAGTDPDTQYF

v_gene: TRBV9
d_gene: TRBD2
j_gene: TRBJ2-3
abundance: NA
CDR3nt: TGTGCCAGCAGCGACGGCGGGGGACTAGATACGCAGTATTTT
CDR3aa: CASSDGGGLDTQYF

v_gene: TRBV6-5
d_gene: NA
j_gene: TRBJ1-5
abundance: NA
CDR3nt: TGTGCCAGCAGTACCCGACGAACGGCGGGGGATCCCCAGCATTTT
CDR3aa: CASSTRRTAGDPQHF

v_gene: TRBV7-6
d_gene: NA
j_gene: TRBJ2-7
abundance: NA
CDR3nt: TGTGCCAGCAGCTACGGCGGGGACAGTCCATCCTACGAGCAGTACTTC
CDR3aa: CASSYGGDSPSYEQYF

v_gene: TRBV7-8
d_gene: TRBD1
j_gene: TRBJ1-2
abundance: NA
CDR3nt: TGTGCCAGCAGCCTCCGGGACAGGGGGCCTAACTATGGCTACACCTTC
CDR3aa: CASSLRDRGPNYGYTF

v_gene: TRBV6-5
d_gene: NA
j_gene: TRBJ1-6
abundance: NA
CDR3nt: TGTGCCAGCAGTTACAGGACAGTTAATTCACCCCTCCACTTT
CDR3aa: CASSYRTVNSPLHF

v_gene: TRBV28
d_gene: NA
j_gene: TRBJ1-1
abundance: few
CDR3nt: TGTGCCACCCACTCAGGGAACACTGAAGCTTTCTTT
CDR3aa: CATHSGNTEAFF

v_gene: TRBV6-1
d_gene: NA
j_gene: TRBJ2-3
abundance: few
CDR3nt: TGTGCCACCAGCCGCGGGGCTAGCACAGATACGCAGTATTTT
CDR3aa: CATSRGASTDTQYF

v_gene: TRBV7-9
d_gene: NA
j_gene: TRBJ1-5
abundance: NA
CDR3nt: TGTGCCAGCAGATTAGGTGGCCCCCAGCATTTT
CDR3aa: CASRLGGPQHF

v_gene: TRBV27
d_gene: TRBD1
j_gene: TRBJ1-1
abundance: few
CDR3nt: TGTGCCAGCAGTCCGCGGGGACAGGGTGGCACTGAAGCTTTCTTT
CDR3aa: CASSPRGQGGTEAFF

v_gene: TRBV18
d_gene: TRBD2
j_gene: TRBJ2-5
abundance: few
CDR3nt: TGTGCCAGCTCACCACCCTTACTAGCGGGGGGTTACCAAGAGACCCAGTACTTC
CDR3aa: CASSPPLLAGGYQETQYF

v_gene: TRBV2
d_gene: NA
j_gene: TRBJ1-2
abundance: NA
CDR3nt: TGTGCCAGCACTGCAGGGTTGCTCTATGGCTACACCTTC
CDR3aa: CASTAGLLYGYTF

v_gene: TRBV9
d_gene: TRBD2
j_gene: TRBJ2-7
abundance: NA
CDR3nt: TGTGCCAGCAGCCCGAGCGGGGGGGCCTCAACCGAGCAGTACTTC
CDR3aa: CASSPSGGASTEQYF

v_gene: TRBV4-2
d_gene: TRBD1
j_gene: TRBJ2-2
abundance: few
CDR3nt: TGTGCCAGCAGCCCAGACAGGGGCAGGACCGGGGAGCTGTTTTTT
CDR3aa: CASSPDRGRTGELFF

v_gene: TRBV13
d_gene: TRBD1
j_gene: TRBJ1-2
abundance: NA
CDR3nt: TGTGCCAGCAGCCAAGACAGGGAAGCTTCCCTGAACTATGGCTACACCTTC
CDR3aa: CASSQDREASLNYGYTF

v_gene: TRBV5-1
d_gene: NA
j_gene: TRBJ2-2
abundance: few
CDR3nt: TGCGCCAGCAGCTTGCAGAACACCGGGGAGCTGTTTTTT
CDR3aa: CASSLQNTGELFF

v_gene: TRBV7-8
d_gene: NA
j_gene: TRBJ2-1
abundance: few
CDR3nt: TGTGCCAGCAGCCGCCGCCGGGACAACTACAATGAGCAGTTCTTC
CDR3aa: CASSRRRDNYNEQFF

v_gene: TRBV5-1
d_gene: NA
j_gene: TRBJ2-7
abundance: NA
CDR3nt: TGCGCCAGCAGCTTCACCCCGGGTAGTCAGTACGAGCAGTACTTC
CDR3aa: CASSFTPGSQYEQYF

v_gene: TRBV5-6
d_gene: TRBD2
j_gene: TRBJ2-1
abundance: few
CDR3nt: TGTGCCAGCAGCTTAAGGTCAGGGAGGGACAATGAGCAGTTCTTC
CDR3aa: CASSLRSGRDNEQFF

v_gene: TRBV7-2
d_gene: NA
j_gene: TRBJ2-7
abundance: NA
CDR3nt: TGTGCCAGCAGCCGGACTGAACTCTCCTACGAGCAGTACTTC
CDR3aa: CASSRTELSYEQYF

v_gene: TRBV4-2
d_gene: TRBD2
j_gene: TRBJ2-5
abundance: NA
CDR3nt: TGTGCCAGCAGCCAAGATGGGGCTAGCGGGGAGACCCAGTACTTC
CDR3aa: CASSQDGASGETQYF

v_gene: TRBV19
d_gene: TRBD1
j_gene: TRBJ1-5
abundance: few
CDR3nt: TGTGCCAGTAGTCCAACAGGGGGCGGACAGCCCCAGCATTTT
CDR3aa: CASSPTGGGQPQHF

v_gene: TRBV5-4
d_gene: NA
j_gene: TRBJ2-3
abundance: few
CDR3nt: TGTGCCAGCAGCTTGGAACTTAGCGGAAACACAGATACGCAGTATTTT
CDR3aa: CASSLELSGNTDTQYF